The present T cell receptor (beta chain) was sequenced within a study of T cell changes during pregnancy in multiple sclerosis. J lost 4 bases, V lost 3 bases, and 8 bases had no gene match. The germline V gene encodes CDR1 MDHEN and CDR2 SYDVKM. This CDR3 has 15 residues. Clones were sequenced by immunoSEQ multiplex PCR, and TCRdb holds only the in-frame ones, with some missing. Of some 70,000 clones listed, approximately 91% are singletons. The chain combines TRBV28 with TRBJ1-2; 7 nucleotides line up with TRBD1. The sample was peripheral blood, taken in the first trimester of pregnancy. The sequence derives from a female donor with multiple sclerosis, enrolled in a pregnancy study. CDR3 residues: CASSFRGQGGYGYTF. The CDR3 coding sequence is TGTGCCAGCAGTTTTAGGGGGCAGGGCGGCTATGGCTACACCTTC.